Detailed here is one T cell receptor beta chain. Its antigen is still unknown. A read error is possible here, since a much larger clone lies one base away. Bulk TCR libraries were made with methods that had been previously described and with listed TCR primers. TCRdb called the PCR reads again in MiXCR, with one record for every CDR3 protein. The sample yields some 680,000 distinct CDR3 sequences, about 25% seen once. The CDR3 has 14 amino acids. This sample was taken from a study of molecular identifiers for immune sequencing clone quantification. Overall study: RNA from around 20,000 or 100,000 naive CD8 cells was split five ways in replicates, with four sequenced. Study-wide results and limits: In CMV-specific effectors, clones above 20 copies held over 97% of molecules; naive, under 1%.

Sorting recovered naive CD8 T cells on a CD8+CD4-CCR7+CD45RA+ profile. Sample: naive CD8+ T cells from blood, with Jurkat cell RNA spiked in. Documented subset: FACS-sorted CD8+CD4-CCR7+CD45RA+ naive T cells. The chain carries TRBV5-3 and TRBJ2-2; 7 positions match TRBD1. TRBV5-3 is assigned to the ORF class and has an uncertain function. The receptor was isolated from a human donor in good health. Some libraries in this study had Jurkat cell RNA spiked in. The CDR3 here is CASSSTGLTRELFF. CDR3 DNA sequence: TGTGCCAGCAGCTCGACAGGGCTCACCAGGGAGCTGTTTTTT.